These 28 T cell receptor beta chains originate from one sample sequenced in a study of long-term antiretroviral therapy in people with HIV. The assay used was immunoSEQ (version v3.0), run at survey level. Produced via immunoSEQ multiplex PCR; TCRdb's table is partial and in-frame only. This sample yields around 40,000 clones, of which roughly 86% are seen a single time; 4.5% to 5.5% belongs to the top ten. The material was unsorted PBMCs, obtained 0.1 years before starting antiretroviral therapy. These receptors were taken from a woman in her fifties or sixties with HIV.

The chain links TRBV19 to TRBJ1-6; 7 bases fit TRBD1. This CDR3 is built from 14 residues. The V and J ends lost 5 bases and 7 bases, in that order; junction bases with no gene match: 5. Germline-derived CDR1 and CDR2 are LNHDA and SQIVND (reference sequence). CDR3 loop: CASSPGTANSPLHF. CDR3 nucleotides: TGTGCCAGTAGTCCCGGGACAGCAAATTCACCCCTCCACTTT.

This rearrangement joins TRBV7-9 to TRBJ2-1; possible D gene TRBD1, 6 bases. CDR3 length: 16 residues. With 5 bases removed from V and 5 bases from J, the gap between germline ends came to 19 bases. The V gene's germline CDR1 is SEHNR and CDR2 FQNEAQ (reference sequence). In DNA form, the CDR3 reads TGTGCCAGCAGCCAGAGGGCAGTGGCAGGGGACAATGAGCAGTTCTTC. Its protein is CASSQRAVAGDNEQFF.

Here the CDR3 DNA reads TGTGCCAGTAGGCAGACTAGCGGGGGGGCGACCGAGCAGTACTTC. Amino acid sequence: CASRQTSGGATEQYF. The chain uses TRBV19 and TRBJ2-7; 14 nucleotides match TRBD2. The germline V gene encodes CDR1 LNHDA and CDR2 SQIVND (reference sequence). V shed 6 bases and J 6 bases; nucleotides not matched to a gene: 7. The CDR3 is made up of 15 amino acids. The full variable domain, rest sourced from reference TRBV19 and TRBJ2-7, is DGGITQSPKYLFRKEGQNVTLSCEQNLNHDAMYWYRQDPGQGLRLIYYSQIVNDFQKGDIAEGYSVSREKKESFPLTVTSAQKNPTAFYLCASRQTSGGATEQYFGPGTRLTVT.

This clone occurred a few times. The rearrangement links TRBV4-2 to TRBJ1-6; tentative D call: TRBD1 (5 bases). The V end lost 2 bases, the J end lost 6 bases, and 14 bases lay between the germline ends. CDR3 size: 16 residues. Germline loops: CDR1 LGHNA, CDR2 YNFKEQ. For the CDR3, the DNA is TGTGCCAGCAGCCAACCGCCTGGGGCAGGTAATTCACCCCTCCACTTT. Its translation: CASSQPPGAGNSPLHF.

The chain is built from TRBV18 and TRBJ1-6; D unresolved. Germline V gives CDR1 KGHSH, CDR2 LQKENI. V dropped 4 bases and J dropped 2 bases, with 6 bases sitting between them. This CDR3 comprises 14 residues. The CDR3 DNA sequence: TGTGCCAGCTCACAGGGAACCTATAATTCACCCCTCCACTTT. Protein sequence: CASSQGTYNSPLHF.

This clone was detected only once. V is TRBV6-6 and J is TRBJ2-1, with unresolved D. V shed 2 bases and J shed 2 bases, with 4 bases lying between them. Germline V gene data show CDR1 as MNHNY and CDR2 as SVGAGI (reference sequence). CDR3 length: 13 amino acids. The DNA of the CDR3 is TGTGCCAGCAGTTACGAAACCTACAATGAGCAGTTCTTC. Translation gives CASSYETYNEQFF.

J is TRBJ2-3 and V is TRBV27; the D gene could be TRBD1 or TRBD2 (5 bases each). V lost 5 bases, J lost 5 bases, and 20 bases lay in between. In germline, CDR1 is MNHEY, CDR2 SMNVEV (reference sequence). The CDR3 extends over 16 amino acids. The CDR3 sequence is CASSLDAGAIVDTQYF. The CDR3 nucleotides read TGTGCCAGCAGTCTGGACGCCGGGGCGATTGTAGATACGCAGTATTTT.

This chain links TRBV15 with TRBJ2-3; possible D gene TRBD1, 5 bases. The CDR3 covers 13 residues. CDR1 and CDR2 (germline): LNHNV, YYDKDF (reference sequence). V lost 9 bases and J 2 bases, leaving 12 bases between the germline ends. Written as DNA, the CDR3 is TGTGCCACTCGCAGGGCGCCCACAGATACGCAGTATTTT. Translation gives CATRRAPTDTQYF.

The CDR3 bases are TGTGCCTGGAGCAGGGGCTACGAGCAGTACTTC. This codes for CAWSRGYEQYF. This rearrangement joins TRBV30 to TRBJ2-7; D possibly corresponds to TRBD1 (6 bases). The CDR3 length is 11 residues. CDR1 is GTSNPN and CDR2 is SVGIG in the germline V gene (reference sequence). Trimming removed 3 bases from V and 3 bases from J, with 6 bases in between.

The V call is TRBV4-1, the J call TRBJ1-2; D call uncertain. CDR3 length: 16 amino acids. V shed 0 bases and J shed 8 bases, with 19 bases lying between them. Germline V lookup: CDR1 MGHRA, CDR2 YSYEKL. CDR3 amino acids: CASSQEWIISTRGYTF. DNA of the CDR3: TGCGCCAGCAGCCAAGAATGGATTATCTCTACCAGGGGCTACACCTTC.

The chain is built from TRBV5-6 and TRBJ1-4; 9 bases are a match to TRBD1. J lost 8 bases, V lost 4 bases, and 6 bases had no gene match. This CDR3 region has 14 residues. CDR1 and CDR2 from the germline V gene are SGHDT and YYEEEE. The DNA for the CDR3 is TGTGCCAGCAGCATGGGACAGGGAGGCGAAAAACTGTTTTTT. Amino acid sequence: CASSMGQGGEKLFF.

This clone was recorded only once. This chain joins TRBV2 and TRBJ2-1; 7 positions match TRBD2. The CDR3 is 14 residues long. The V gene end was trimmed by 4 bases and the J gene end by 7 bases; junction bases not matched to a gene: 7. CDR1 and CDR2 (germline): SNHLY, FYNNEI. The CDR3 spells CASSVSQGGNEQFF. CDR3 DNA sequence: TGTGCCAGCAGTGTTAGTCAGGGAGGGAATGAGCAGTTCTTC.

The CDR3 nucleotides are TGTGCCAGCAGTAAGCGGGGGGATGAGCAGTTCTTC. This sequence encodes CASSKRGDEQFF. This chain uses TRBV25-1 with TRBJ2-1; TRBD2 agrees at 9 bases. Germline CDR1 MGHDK, CDR2 SYGVNS. The CDR3 totals 12 residues. With V trimmed by 5 bases and J by 8 bases, 1 base remained unmatched.

The chain combines TRBV4-1 with TRBJ2-7, with D hard to call. The V and J ends lost 1 base and 6 bases respectively, with 7 bases between them. The CDR3 spans 12 residues. Germline CDR1 MGHRA, CDR2 YSYEKL. The CDR3 reads CASSQGPGEQYF. DNA for the CDR3: TGCGCCAGCAGCCAAGGGCCCGGCGAGCAGTACTTC.

The chain is built from TRBV4-2 and TRBJ1-1; 8 nucleotides match TRBD1. The CDR3 extends over 15 amino acids. The V and J ends lost 2 bases and 3 bases, in that order; junction bases with no gene match: 5. Germline CDR1 and CDR2: LGHNA and YNFKEQ. The CDR3, as DNA: TGTGCCAGCAGCCAAATTCAGGGGGCCGACACTGAAGCTTTCTTT. It encodes CASSQIQGADTEAFF.

The chain employs TRBV7-9 and TRBJ1-1; tentatively, D is TRBD1 (5 bases). Looked up from germline, CDR1 is SEHNR and CDR2 is FQNEAQ (reference sequence). The CDR3 is made up of 14 amino acids. Trimming left V 5 bases short and J 6 bases short, with 16 bases between. The CDR3: CASSVLGRAPEAFF. CDR3 nucleotide sequence: TGTGCCAGCAGCGTGCTCGGCAGGGCTCCTGAAGCTTTCTTT.

The rearrangement uses TRBV2 and TRBJ1-1; D perhaps matches TRBD1 (6 bases). CDR3 length: 16 residues. V was shortened by 3 bases and J by 1 base, with 15 bases between the two germline ends. The V gene's germline CDR1 is SNHLY and CDR2 FYNNEI. CDR3 nucleotide sequence: TGTGCCAGCAGTGACTCGGGGGCGTGGAGGAACACTGAAGCTTTCTTT. Translated: CASSDSGAWRNTEAFF.

The chain recombines TRBV23-1 with TRBJ2-7; 9 nucleotides agree with TRBD1. TRBV23-1 is an open reading frame, and its role is uncertain. The CDR3 has 14 amino acids. The V segment lost 2 bases and the J segment 4 bases; nucleotides outside the gene matches: 3. CDR3 in amino acids: CASSQRDRAYEQYF. The CDR3 DNA sequence: TGCGCCAGCAGTCAACGGGACAGGGCTTACGAGCAGTACTTC.

This clone was counted a few times. The rearrangement uses TRBV5-4 and TRBJ1-6; possible D gene TRBD1, 5 bases. Looked up from germline, CDR1 is SGHNT and CDR2 is YYREEE (reference sequence). The CDR3 spans 14 residues. The V gene lost 4 bases and the J gene lost 9 bases, with 14 bases spanning the gap. CDR3 nucleotide sequence: TGTGCCAGCAGCGGTGGTAGGGGTGCTTCACCCCTCCACTTT. Encoded protein: CASSGGRGASPLHF.

This chain uses TRBV11-1 with TRBJ1-2, with TRBD1 identical over 10 bases. Trimming at V came to 5 bases and at J to 4 bases, leaving 4 bases not matched to a gene. The CDR3 runs to 14 residues. Germline V lookup: CDR1 SGHAT, CDR2 FQDESV (reference sequence). The CDR3 reads CASSRRDRGYGYTF. The DNA for the CDR3 is TGTGCCAGCAGCCGCCGGGACAGGGGCTATGGCTACACCTTC.

V usage is TRBV19 and J usage is TRBJ1-1, with D possibly being TRBD1 (6 bases). V shed 6 bases and J shed 7 bases, with 12 bases lying between them. Germline values: CDR1 LNHDA, CDR2 SQIVND (reference sequence). The CDR3 covers 12 residues. The DNA of the CDR3 is TGTGCCAGTAGGTTCATACAGGGTGAAGCTTTCTTT. This translates into CASRFIQGEAFF.

The gene calls are TRBV9 and TRBJ1-3, with D uncertain. In germline, CDR1 is SGDLS, CDR2 YYNGEE. V dropped 3 bases and J dropped 4 bases, with 5 bases sitting between them. The CDR3 sequence is 12 residues long. In DNA, the CDR3 is TGTGCCAGCAGCGACCTAGGAAACACCATATATTTT. This gives the protein CASSDLGNTIYF.

This sequence joins TRBV2 and TRBJ2-2; D may be TRBD1 (5 bases). The CDR3 is 15 amino acids. Trimming took off 2 bases at V and 2 bases at J, with 9 bases between the two ends. CDR1 and CDR2 from the germline V gene are SNHLY and FYNNEI. Here the CDR3 reads CASSESRVNTGELFF. The CDR3 DNA reads as TGTGCCAGCAGTGAATCCAGGGTCAACACCGGGGAGCTGTTTTTT.

This clone was observed a few times. This sequence joins TRBV27 and TRBJ2-7; D is ambiguous. Trimming removed 8 bases from V and 1 base from J, with 6 bases in between. Germline V gene data show CDR1 as MNHEY and CDR2 as SMNVEV (reference sequence). This CDR3 comprises 11 residues. CDR3 sequence (DNA): TGTGCCAGCCGAGCTTCCTACGAGCAGTACTTC. It yields the protein CASRASYEQYF.

This chain uses TRBV20-1 with TRBJ2-1; 11 bases are a match to TRBD2. Germline values: CDR1 DFQATT, CDR2 SNEGSKA (reference sequence). This CDR3 has 11 amino acids. V shed 6 bases, J shed 12 bases, and the junction held 4 bases outside the gene matches. The CDR3, as DNA: TGCAGTGCCACCCTAGCGGGGGGGCAGTTCTTC. This gives the protein CSATLAGGQFF.

CDR3 DNA: TGTGCCAGCAGGGGGGTGGGGAATAGCAATCAGCCCCAGCATTTT. Translated: CASRGVGNSNQPQHF. This chain joins TRBV27 and TRBJ1-5; a possible D gene is TRBD1 (5 bases). This CDR3 is 15 amino acids long. The V end was cut by 6 bases, the J end by 0 bases, with 12 bases between. The germline gives CDR1 MNHEY, CDR2 SMNVEV (reference sequence).

The V and J genes are TRBV7-9 and TRBJ1-5, with 9 bases identical to TRBD1. The V segment lost 5 bases and the J segment 1 base; nucleotides outside the gene matches: 3. The CDR3 is made up of 15 amino acids. Germline lookup yields CDR1 SEHNR and CDR2 FQNEAQ (reference sequence). The CDR3 DNA reads as TGTGCCAGCAGCCCGGACAGGGGCAGCAATCAGCCCCAGCATTTT. This encodes CASSPDRGSNQPQHF.

V is TRBV25-1 and J is TRBJ2-7, with a weak D call TRBD1 (5 bases). Trimming took off 5 bases at V and 5 bases at J, with 10 bases between the two ends. CDR1 is MGHDK and CDR2 is SYGVNS in the germline V gene. The CDR3 length is 12 residues. CDR3 DNA sequence: TGTGCCAGCAGTTCCCAGGGTGACGAGCAGTACTTC. This sequence encodes CASSSQGDEQYF.